This entry describes one T cell receptor beta chain. This specimen belongs to a study of shared clonotypes between healthy human individuals. This CDR3 is 15 amino acids long. Germline CDR1 and CDR2: MNHNS and SASEGT. The V and J ends lost 1 base and 3 bases, in that order; junction bases with no gene match: 2. This table comes from immunoSEQ multiplex PCR, and its TCRdb copy is limited to in-frame clones, with some not included. The data hold about 340,000 clones, with more than 60% observed a single time. This sequence was found in a man younger than 45 in good health. The J gene is TRBJ2-7, the V gene TRBV6-1; 11 nucleotides line up with TRBD1. Specimen: memory CD4+ T cells sorted from blood. Subset indicated: CD45RA-negative fraction. The DNA of the CDR3 is TGTGCCAGCAGTGAAGGGACAGGGGGCTTCTACGAGCAGTACTTC. Its translation is CASSEGTGGFYEQYF.